This TCR beta chain was sequenced in a study of blood T cells in healthy people across ages. For the second PCR, which ran for 7 to 11 cycles, a sample-barcoded 5' primer and a J-beta primer mix were used. TCRdb used MiXCR to reprocess the 5' RACE reads, holding one entry per CDR3 protein. The table lists 1.2 million to 1.5 million distinct CDR3 sequences, 35% to 45% of them singletons. This clonotype was picked up a small number of times. The CDR3 has 13 residues. The germline gives CDR1 MNHEY, CDR2 SVGEGT. V was clipped by 2 bases and J by 4 bases, with 9 bases between them. The sequence derives from a woman aged 18-29 years in good health. The specimen was blood. V gene TRBV6-2 or TRBV6-3 combines with J gene TRBJ2-7; D is ambiguous. The CDR3 region has the DNA TGTGCCAGCAGTTACCATCCTAGATACGAGCAGTACTTC. Its translation is CASSYHPRYEQYF.